These T cell receptor beta chains were read from a single sample in a study of T-cell reconstitution after alpha-beta-depleted transplantation in children. One entry per CDR3 protein, called by TCRdb with MiXCR from the PCR reads. Of about 610,000 distinct CDR3 sequences in the sample, roughly a tenth were seen once. The sample here was PBMCs from the stem cell graft donor, taken from the stem cell graft. The receptor source for this set is a human donor who donated a stem cell graft to a child with acute myeloid leukemia. Each CDR3 is given without its conserved first and last residue.

ASSPRLAGVEQF,TRBV18,TRBJ2-1
SVVRVGGDTEAF,TRBV29-1,TRBJ1-1
ASRAQLIAEAF,TRBV2,TRBJ1-1
SAPGLGSHTQY,TRBV20-1,TRBJ2-3
ASSRGDSGYNEQF,TRBV5-1,TRBJ2-1
ASRTGGSSYEQY,TRBV6-1,TRBJ2-7
ASTEGTGQNQPQH,TRBV6-1,TRBJ1-5
ATQSGQGWELF,TRBV25-1,TRBJ2-2
ASSQADREAYEQY,TRBV4-3,TRBJ2-7
ASSLGGSPAGELF,TRBV5-1,TRBJ2-2
GAVLAKNIQY,TRBV29-1,TRBJ2-4
ASWEGSYNEQF,TRBV6-2/TRBV6-3,TRBJ2-1
ASSRTSGNGGEQF,TRBV7-3,TRBJ2-1
SANTLAGSYNEQF,TRBV20-1,TRBJ2-1
ASSQDRQAYEQY,TRBV4-3,TRBJ2-7
ASSLADGGELF,TRBV5-1,TRBJ2-2